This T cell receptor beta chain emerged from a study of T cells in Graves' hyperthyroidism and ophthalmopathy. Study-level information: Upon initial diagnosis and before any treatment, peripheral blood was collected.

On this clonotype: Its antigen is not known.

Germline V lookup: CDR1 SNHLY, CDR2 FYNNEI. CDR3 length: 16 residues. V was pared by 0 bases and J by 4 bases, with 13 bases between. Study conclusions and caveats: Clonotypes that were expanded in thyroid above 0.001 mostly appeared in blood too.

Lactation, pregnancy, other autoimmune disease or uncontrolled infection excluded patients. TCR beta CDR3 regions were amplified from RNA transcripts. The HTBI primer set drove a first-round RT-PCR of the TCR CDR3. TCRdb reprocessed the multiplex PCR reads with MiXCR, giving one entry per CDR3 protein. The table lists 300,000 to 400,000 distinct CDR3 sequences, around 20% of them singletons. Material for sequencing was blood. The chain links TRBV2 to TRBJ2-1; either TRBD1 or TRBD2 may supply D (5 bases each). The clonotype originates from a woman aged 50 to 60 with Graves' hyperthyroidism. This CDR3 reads CASSEAGGVRYNEQFF. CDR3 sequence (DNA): TGTGCCAGCAGTGAAGCTGGGGGAGTCAGGTACAATGAGCAGTTCTTC.